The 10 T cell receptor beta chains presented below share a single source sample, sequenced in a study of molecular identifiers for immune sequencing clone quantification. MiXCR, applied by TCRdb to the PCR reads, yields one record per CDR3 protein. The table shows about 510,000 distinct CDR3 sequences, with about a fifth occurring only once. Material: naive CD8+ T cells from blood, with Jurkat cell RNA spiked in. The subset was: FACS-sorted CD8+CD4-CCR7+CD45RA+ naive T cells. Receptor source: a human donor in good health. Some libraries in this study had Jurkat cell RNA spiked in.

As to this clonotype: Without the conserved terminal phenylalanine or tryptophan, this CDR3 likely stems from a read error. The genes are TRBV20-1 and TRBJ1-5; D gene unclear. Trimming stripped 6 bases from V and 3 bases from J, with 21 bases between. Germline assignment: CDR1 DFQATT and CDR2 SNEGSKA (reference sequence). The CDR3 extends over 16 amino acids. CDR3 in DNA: TGCAGTGCCCCCTGGATAGATTCGGGCCCCAATCAGCCCCAGCATCTT. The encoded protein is CSAPWIDSGPNQPQHL.

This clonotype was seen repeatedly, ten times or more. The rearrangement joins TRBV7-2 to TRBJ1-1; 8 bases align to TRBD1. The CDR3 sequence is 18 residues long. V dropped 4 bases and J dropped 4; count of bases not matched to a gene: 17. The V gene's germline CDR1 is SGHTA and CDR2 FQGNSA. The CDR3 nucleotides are TGTGCCAGCAGCTCACTAAAGGACAGGGTGTACTGGAGCACTGAAGCTTTCTTT. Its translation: CASSSLKDRVYWSTEAFF.

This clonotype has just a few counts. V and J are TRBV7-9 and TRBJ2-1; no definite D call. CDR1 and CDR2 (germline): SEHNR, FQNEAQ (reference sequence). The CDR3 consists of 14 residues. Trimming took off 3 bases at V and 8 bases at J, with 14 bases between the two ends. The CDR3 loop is CASSFSFTPYEQFF. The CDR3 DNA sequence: TGTGCCAGCAGCTTTAGCTTCACCCCCTATGAGCAGTTCTTC.

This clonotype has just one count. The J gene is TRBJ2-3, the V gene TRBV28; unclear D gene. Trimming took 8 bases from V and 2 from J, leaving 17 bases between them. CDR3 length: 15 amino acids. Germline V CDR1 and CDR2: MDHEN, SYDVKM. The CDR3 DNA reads TGTGCCAGCGCACGGGCCCCTCCAGACACAGATACGCAGTATTTT. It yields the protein CASARAPPDTDTQYF.

The CDR3 bases are TGTGCCAGTAGTATAGATCCCGGCTTGGGGGCCCCCTACGAGCAGTACTTC. Translated, it gives CASSIDPGLGAPYEQYF. The chain links TRBV19 to TRBJ2-7; tentative D call: TRBD1 (6 bases). Trimming took off 0 bases at V and 2 bases at J, with 17 bases between the two ends. Germline loops: CDR1 LNHDA, CDR2 SQIVND (reference sequence). CDR3 length equals 17 residues. Using reference TRBV19 and TRBJ2-7 for the parts outside the CDR3, the full variable domain is DGGITQSPKYLFRKEGQNVTLSCEQNLNHDAMYWYRQDPGQGLRLIYYSQIVNDFQKGDIAEGYSVSREKKESFPLTVTSAQKNPTAFYLCASSIDPGLGAPYEQYFGPGTRLTVT.

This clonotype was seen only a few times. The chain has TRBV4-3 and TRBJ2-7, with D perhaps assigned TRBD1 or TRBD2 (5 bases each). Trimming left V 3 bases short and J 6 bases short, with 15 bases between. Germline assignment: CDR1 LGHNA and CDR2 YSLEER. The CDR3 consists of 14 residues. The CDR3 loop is CASSHFEGNREQYF. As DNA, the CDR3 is TGCGCCAGCAGCCACTTCGAGGGGAACCGCGAGCAGTACTTC.

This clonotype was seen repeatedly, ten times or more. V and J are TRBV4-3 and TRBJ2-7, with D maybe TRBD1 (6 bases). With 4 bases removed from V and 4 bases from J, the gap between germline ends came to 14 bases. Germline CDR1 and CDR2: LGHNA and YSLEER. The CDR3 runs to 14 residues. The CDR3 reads CASSLTGSDYEQYF. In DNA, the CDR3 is TGCGCCAGCAGCCTGACAGGCTCGGATTACGAGCAGTACTTC.

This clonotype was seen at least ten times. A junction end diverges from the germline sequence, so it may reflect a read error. CDR3 nucleotide sequence: TGTGCCAGCAGCCAAGGGACAGGAGACAGTAGAAATCGTTTT. This codes for CASSQGTGDSRNRF. The gene calls are TRBV13 and TRBJ2-3; 8 positions match TRBD1. In germline, CDR1 is PRHDT, CDR2 FYEKMQ (reference sequence). The length of the CDR3 is 14 residues.

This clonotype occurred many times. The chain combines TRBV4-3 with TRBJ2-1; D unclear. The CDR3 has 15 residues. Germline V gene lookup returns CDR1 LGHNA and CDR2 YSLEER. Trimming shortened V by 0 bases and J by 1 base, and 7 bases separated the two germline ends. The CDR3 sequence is CASSQDSTSYNEQFF. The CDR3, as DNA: TGCGCCAGCAGCCAAGACAGTACGTCCTACAATGAGCAGTTCTTC.

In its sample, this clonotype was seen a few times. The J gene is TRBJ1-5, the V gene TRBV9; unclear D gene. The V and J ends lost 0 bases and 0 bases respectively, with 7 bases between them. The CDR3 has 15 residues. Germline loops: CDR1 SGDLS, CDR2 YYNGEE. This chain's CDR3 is CASSVDGNSNQPQHF. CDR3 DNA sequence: TGTGCCAGCAGCGTAGACGGAAATAGCAATCAGCCCCAGCATTTT.